The entry that follows covers one T cell receptor beta chain sequence. Its target is not known. V dropped 5 bases and J dropped 7 bases, with 8 bases sitting between them. Germline CDR1 is MGHRA and CDR2 is YSYEKL. This CDR3 has 12 residues. This table comes from immunoSEQ multiplex PCR, and its TCRdb copy is limited to in-frame clones, with some not included. The top ten clones hold approximately 8.6% of a sample with 7,000 or so clones, 74% of them seen once. The data belong to a study of tumor-infiltrating lymphocytes in localized non-small cell lung cancer. General study findings and limits: Immunotypes IM1 and IM2 had similar TCR-derived T-cell fractions.

This chain joins TRBV4-1 and TRBJ2-2; unclear D gene. This TCR was sampled from a human donor with non-small cell lung cancer. Sequenced material: uninvolved lung tissue not adjacent to the tumor. CDR3 bases: TGCGCCAGCAGCTGGGTGCACGGGGAGCTGTTTTTT. As protein: CASSWVHGELFF.